This TCR beta chain was recorded in a study of blood T cell repertoires in COVID-19. Across the study: The United States, Italy and Spain provided the acute and convalescent COVID-19 samples. PBMCs, B-cell-depleted T cells, or T cells provided the cDNA or gDNA that made up the material.

V gave up 6 bases and J gave up 2 bases, with 14 bases separating them. Germline lookup yields CDR1 SNHLY and CDR2 FYNNEI. The CDR3 runs to 14 residues. Authors' data handling: Estimated nucleated cell counts came from reference gene primer amplification. Some clones are missing from TCRdb's copy, which holds only in-frame ones; the method was immunoSEQ multiplex PCR. That table supplies the V and J calls and clone size; D and trimming were determined from the DNA. This table holds some 700,000 clones, 70% to 90% found once. The origin of this receptor is a young woman with acute or convalescent COVID-19. Material for sequencing was peripheral blood. This chain connects TRBV2 to TRBJ2-7; D may be TRBD1 (6 bases). CDR3 region: CASRSTGSTYEQYF. CDR3 DNA sequence: TGTGCCAGCAGAAGTACAGGGTCGACCTACGAGCAGTACTTC.